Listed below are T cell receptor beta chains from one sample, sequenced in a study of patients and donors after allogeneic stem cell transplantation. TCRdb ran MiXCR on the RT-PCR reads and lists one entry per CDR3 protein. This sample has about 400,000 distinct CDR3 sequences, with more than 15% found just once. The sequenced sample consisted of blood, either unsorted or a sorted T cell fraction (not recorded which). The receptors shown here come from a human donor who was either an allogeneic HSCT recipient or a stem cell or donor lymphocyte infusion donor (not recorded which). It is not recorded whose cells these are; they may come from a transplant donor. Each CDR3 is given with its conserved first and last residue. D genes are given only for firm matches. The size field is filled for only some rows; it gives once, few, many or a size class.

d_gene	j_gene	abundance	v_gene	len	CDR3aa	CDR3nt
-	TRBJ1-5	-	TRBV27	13	CASSPGKNQPQHF	TGTGCCAGCAGTCCTGGGAAGAATCAGCCCCAGCATTTT
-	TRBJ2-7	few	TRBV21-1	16	CASSTRKTSGNYEQYF	TGTGCCAGCAGCACCCGAAAGACTAGCGGAAACTACGAGCAGTACTTC
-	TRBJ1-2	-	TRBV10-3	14	CAISESGSVYGYTF	TGTGCCATCAGTGAGTCGGGGTCTGTCTATGGCTACACCTTC
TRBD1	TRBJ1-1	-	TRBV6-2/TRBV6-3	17	CASSPNRGLKMRTEAFF	TGTGCCAGCAGTCCAAACAGGGGGCTGAAGATGAGAACTGAAGCTTTCTTT
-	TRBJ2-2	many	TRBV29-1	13	CSVEAERTGELFF	TGCAGCGTTGAGGCAGAAAGGACCGGGGAGCTGTTTTTT
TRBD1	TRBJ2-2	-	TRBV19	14	CASSADRGAGELFF	TGTGCCAGTAGCGCCGACAGGGGGGCCGGGGAGCTGTTTTTT
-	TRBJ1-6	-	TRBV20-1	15	CSASQILSYNSPLHF	TGCAGTGCTAGCCAGATTCTCTCCTATAATTCACCCCTCCACTTT
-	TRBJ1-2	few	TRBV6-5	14	CASSLGIPSSVYTF	TGTGCCAGCAGTTTAGGGATCCCGTCTTCTGTCTACACCTTC
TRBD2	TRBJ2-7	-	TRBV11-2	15	CASSRGGRSSYEQYF	TGTGCCAGCAGCCGGGGGGGGAGGTCATCCTACGAGCAGTACTTC
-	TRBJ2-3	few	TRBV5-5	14	CASSLATLVDTQYF	TGTGCCAGCAGCTTGGCGACTTTAGTAGATACGCAGTATTTT
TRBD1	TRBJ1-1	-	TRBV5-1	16	CASSFRQGWMNTEAFF	TGCGCCAGCAGCTTCCGACAGGGTTGGATGAACACTGAAGCTTTCTTT
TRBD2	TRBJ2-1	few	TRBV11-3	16	CASSPGLAGGLDEQFF	TGTGCCAGCAGCCCTGGACTAGCGGGAGGATTGGATGAGCAGTTCTTC
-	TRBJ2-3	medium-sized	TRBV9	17	CASSVEGVGGFTDTQYF	TGTGCCAGCAGCGTAGAGGGGGTGGGCGGATTCACAGATACGCAGTATTTT
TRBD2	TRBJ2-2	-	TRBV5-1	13	CASGSGGTGELFF	TGCGCCAGCGGCTCGGGGGGAACCGGGGAGCTGTTTTTT
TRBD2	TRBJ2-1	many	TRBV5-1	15	CASSLRTRGYNEQFF	TGCGCCAGCAGCTTGAGGACTAGGGGCTACAATGAGCAGTTCTTC